The clone carrying this TCR beta chain appeared a few times. Its antigen is currently unknown. Germline CDR1 SEHNR, CDR2 FQNEAQ (reference sequence). The CDR3 covers 13 residues. Trimming cost V 7 bases and J 3 bases, with 13 bases left between them. This record comes from a study of blood T cells in healthy people across ages. Looking at the study overall: Every two T cells gave about one barcoded beta molecule via template switching. Regarding the study as a whole: Observed TCR beta diversity showed a strong correlation with the percentage of naive T cells as measured by flow cytometry. A roughly linear fall in TCR beta diversity per million T cells was seen with increasing age.

Primers used in a second PCR of roughly 6 to 11 cycles were a sample-barcoded 5' primer and a J-beta primer mix. From the 5' RACE reads, TCRdb called clonotypes with MiXCR, one entry per CDR3 protein. The repertoire holds 910,000 or so distinct CDR3 sequences, just over 50% seen once, with 20% to 25% in the top ten. Source material: blood. This rearrangement joins TRBV7-9 to TRBJ2-7; a possible D gene is TRBD2 (5 bases). The TCR was taken from a woman aged 60 to 75 in good health. The CDR3: CASTPEGSYEQYF. DNA for the CDR3: TGTGCCAGCACCCCGGAAGGGAGCTACGAGCAGTACTTC.